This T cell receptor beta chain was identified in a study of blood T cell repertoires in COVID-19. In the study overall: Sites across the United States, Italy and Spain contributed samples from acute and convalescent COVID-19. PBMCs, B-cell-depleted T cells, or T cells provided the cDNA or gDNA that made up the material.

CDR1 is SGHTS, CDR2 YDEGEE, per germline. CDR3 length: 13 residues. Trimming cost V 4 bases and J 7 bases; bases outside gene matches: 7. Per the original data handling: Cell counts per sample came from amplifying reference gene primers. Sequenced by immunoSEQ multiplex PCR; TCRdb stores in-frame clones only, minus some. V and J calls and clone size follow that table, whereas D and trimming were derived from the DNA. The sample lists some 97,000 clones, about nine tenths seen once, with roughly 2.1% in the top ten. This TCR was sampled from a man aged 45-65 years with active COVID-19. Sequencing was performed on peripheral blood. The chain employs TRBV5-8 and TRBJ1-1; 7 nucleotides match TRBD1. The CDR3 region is CASSLGAGGEAFF. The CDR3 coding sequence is TGTGCCAGCAGCCTGGGGGCAGGGGGTGAAGCTTTCTTT.